These 24 T cell receptor beta chains originate from one sample sequenced in a study of T cells in women clearing cervical HPV infection. Using immunoSEQ multiplex PCR, the repertoire was profiled, and TCRdb retains in-frame clones only, with some absent. The specimen's table records 18,000 or so clones. The sample was blood buffy coat. The receptor source for this set is a woman between 18 and 70 years old with a cervical HPV16 infection that either progressed to CIN3+ or cleared (not recorded which).

Concerning this clone: The read ends 3 residues before the CDR3 terminus; that terminus is restored from the germline J gene. J is TRBJ1-2 and V is TRBV4-1, with D perhaps matching TRBD1 (5 bases). Germline values: CDR1 MGHRA, CDR2 YSYEKL. The CDR3 consists of 14 residues. V was clipped by 0 bases and J by 5 bases, with 10 bases between them. Here the CDR3 reads CASSQDPGAYGYTF. CDR3 DNA (partial): TGCGCCAGCAGCCAAGATCCTGGGGCGTATGGC.

The CDR3 DNA, read in part, is TGTGCCTGGAACCCACTGGGTACTTCCAGGATAGGTGAA. It translates to CAWNPLGTSRIGE. The full CDR3 protein is CAWNPLGTSRIGEAFF. The chain uses TRBV30 and TRBJ1-1; D gene unclear. The read gets to within 3 residues of the CDR3 end, and the germline J gene fills in the rest. This CDR3 has 16 residues. The V and J ends lost 4 bases and 7 bases respectively, with 25 bases between them. CDR1 is GTSNPN and CDR2 is SVGIG in the germline V gene (reference sequence).

For this clone: The read finishes 3 residues shy of the CDR3 end, and the germline J gene is used to complete it. The J gene is TRBJ2-2, the V gene TRBV7-6; 12 positions match TRBD2. The CDR3 is 18 amino acids. Losses at the gene ends were 4 bases for V and 0 bases for J; bases not matched to a gene: 6. CDR1 and CDR2 from the germline V gene are SGHVS and FNYEAQ. CDR3 sequence reads: CASSSRLAGDSNTGELFF. The part of the CDR3 DNA that was read is TGTGCCAGCAGCTCCAGACTAGCGGGGGATTCGAACACCGGGGAG.

About this clone: The junction shows a germline mismatch at one end, possibly a read error. The CDR3 end falls 3 residues outside the read, so it is completed with the germline J gene. The J gene is TRBJ1-1, the V gene TRBV4-2; possible D gene TRBD1, 6 bases. CDR3 length equals 15 residues. Germline loops: CDR1 LGHNA, CDR2 YNFKEQ. This CDR3 reads CASSPTGLMKAEAFF. CDR3 DNA (partial): TGCGCCAGCAGCCCCACAGGGCTAATGAAGGCTGAA.

As regards this clone: A read error may produce the germline difference seen at one junction end. The read ends 3 residues shy of where the CDR3 ends; the end is completed using the germline J gene. This chain joins TRBV4-2 and TRBJ2-5, with TRBD1 as a possible D gene (5 bases). The CDR3 is 15 residues long. Germline assignment: CDR1 LGHNA and CDR2 YNFKEQ. The chain's CDR3 is CASSQDLDNQETQYF. The CDR3 bases that were read are TGCGCCAGCAGCCAAGATTTGGACAACCAAGAGACC.

Turning to this clone: The CDR3 end falls 3 residues outside the read, so it is completed with the germline J gene. The rearrangement joins TRBV19 to TRBJ1-2; no reliable D call. CDR1 and CDR2 from the germline V gene are LNHDA and SQIVND (reference sequence). This CDR3 region has 15 residues. Trimming cost V 6 bases and J 4 bases, with 18 bases left between them. The DNA read from the CDR3 is TGTGCCAGTAGACGCGCTCAATTACGATCCTATGGC. Encoded protein: CASRRAQLRSYG. The full CDR3 protein reads CASRRAQLRSYGYTF.

This clone is classed as medium-sized by frequency. The read terminates 3 residues ahead of where the CDR3 ends, so the germline J gene completes it. The chain combines TRBV5-1 with TRBJ2-4; tentatively, D is TRBD1 (5 bases). CDR1 and CDR2 from the germline V gene are SGHRS and YFSETQ. CDR3 length: 16 residues. V was trimmed by 5 bases and J by 0 bases, leaving 15 bases between them. The CDR3: CASRMDNGLAKNIQYF. The CDR3 DNA, read in part, is TGCGCCAGCAGGATGGACAACGGCTTAGCCAAAAACATT.

Turning to this clone: The CDR3 extends 3 residues past the end of the read, so its final part is completed from the germline J gene. The J gene is TRBJ2-7, the V gene TRBV11-3, with 7 nucleotides matching TRBD1. Germline CDR1 and CDR2: SGHNT and YENEEA. The CDR3 is made up of 13 amino acids. V lost 2 bases to trimming and J lost 3 bases; unmatched junction nucleotides: 1. The CDR3 loop reads CASSLSGGYEQYF. The CDR3 DNA, read in part, is TGTGCCAGCAGCTTATCAGGGGGCTACGAG.

Concerning this clone: The read halts 3 residues ahead of the CDR3 end, with the missing end drawn from the germline J gene. The chain carries TRBV2 and TRBJ2-3, with D possibly being TRBD2 (6 bases). Germline assignment: CDR1 SNHLY and CDR2 FYNNEI. The CDR3 consists of 14 residues. Trimming removed 5 bases at V and 1 base at J, with 10 bases between. The covered CDR3 bases are TGTGCCAGCAGTCGGGGGACCCGCACAGATACG. As protein: CASSRGTRTDT. The full CDR3 sequence reads CASSRGTRTDTQYF.

Of note for this clone: The read comes to an end 3 residues before the CDR3 does, leaving the germline J gene to fill in the end. The chain joins TRBV10-3 to TRBJ1-2; 7 positions match TRBD1. Germline V gene data show CDR1 as ENHRY and CDR2 as SYGVKD. The CDR3 spans 14 residues. CDR3 bases read: TGTGCCATCAGTGAAGGTCGGGACAGAGCGGGC. It encodes CAISEGRDRAG. The full CDR3 protein reads CAISEGRDRAGYTF.

A remark on this clone: The read stops 3 residues short of the end of the CDR3; the missing end is completed from the germline J gene. Other DNA sequences in the same sample also yield this CDR3. The chain has TRBV7-7 and TRBJ2-7, with D possibly matching TRBD1 (5 bases). V was trimmed by 1 base and J by 2 bases, leaving 12 bases between them. The CDR3 spans 15 residues. CDR1 SSHAT and CDR2 FNYEAQ come from the germline V gene (reference sequence). The covered CDR3 bases are TGTGCCAGCAGCTTAGGGGCAGGGCCCACCTACGAG. This translates into CASSLGAGPTYE. The whole CDR3 region reads CASSLGAGPTYEQYF.

As concerns this clone: The read is 3 residues too short to cover the CDR3 end, so that end is filled in from the germline J gene. The chain carries TRBV30 and TRBJ2-7; TRBD1 is a possible D gene (5 bases). Germline V gene lookup returns CDR1 GTSNPN and CDR2 SVGIG (reference sequence). This CDR3 spans 12 amino acids. The V and J ends lost 5 bases and 3 bases respectively, with 11 bases between them. The covered CDR3 bases are TGTGCCTGGGACGACAGTCGCTACGAG. Its translation is CAWDDSRYE. The entire CDR3 is CAWDDSRYEQYF.

In the case of this clone: The read ends 3 residues before the CDR3 terminus; that terminus is restored from the germline J gene. This chain uses TRBV7-6 with TRBJ2-7, with 7 positions matching TRBD2. V lost 0 bases and J lost 4; bases outside the gene matches: 0. CDR3 length: 13 residues. CDR1 is SGHVS and CDR2 is FNYEAQ in the germline V gene. The covered CDR3 bases are TGTGCCAGCAGCTTAGCGCGGGGGTACGAG. Its protein is CASSLARGYE. The full CDR3 protein reads CASSLARGYEQYF.

Remarks on this clone: The DNA ends 3 residues before the CDR3 does, and the rest of the CDR3 is filled in from the germline J gene. This chain connects TRBV20-1 to TRBJ1-1; perhaps TRBD1 as D (5 bases). The CDR3 extends over 17 amino acids. Germline CDR1 is DFQATT and CDR2 is SNEGSKA (reference sequence). Deletions cut 0 bases from V and 1 base from J, with 18 bases between. Partial CDR3 DNA: TGCAGTGCTAGAGATGGTTCGCAGGGAAGACGGAACACTGAA. It codes for CSARDGSQGRRNTE. The whole CDR3 is CSARDGSQGRRNTEAFF.

For this clone: The CDR3 is cut off 3 residues early in the read; its end comes from the germline J gene. This chain joins TRBV9 and TRBJ2-1, with 11 bases aligning to TRBD2. Trimming removed 0 bases from V and 3 bases from J; junction bases left unmatched: 2. Germline V gives CDR1 SGDLS, CDR2 YYNGEE. The CDR3 is made up of 16 amino acids. The CDR3 sequence is CASSVETSGIYNEQFF. The CDR3 DNA, read in part, is TGTGCCAGCAGCGTAGAGACTAGCGGGATCTACAATGAG.

Concerning this clone: The CDR3 end falls 3 residues outside the read, so it is completed with the germline J gene. The V gene is TRBV5-1, the J gene TRBJ1-4, with TRBD1 matching 11 bases. The V gene end was trimmed by 0 bases and the J gene end by 7 bases; junction bases not matched to a gene: 2. The CDR3 has 15 residues. CDR1 is SGHRS, CDR2 YFSETQ, per germline. The covered CDR3 bases are TGCGCCAGCAGCTTGGCCGGGACAGGGGGTGAAAAA. Residues: CASSLAGTGGEK. The entire CDR3 is CASSLAGTGGEKLFF.

As regards this clone: A junction boundary mismatches the germline segment, possibly from a read error. The read stops 3 residues short of the end of the CDR3; the missing end is completed from the germline J gene. The rearrangement uses TRBV4-2 and TRBJ1-5; a weak D match, TRBD1 (5 bases). The V gene's germline CDR1 is LGHNA and CDR2 YNFKEQ. The CDR3 covers 15 residues. Incomplete CDR3 DNA: TGCGCCAGCAGCCGGTTATGGGGGGTAGGTCAGCCC. Translation: CASSRLWGVGQP. The full-length CDR3 reads as CASSRLWGVGQPQHF.

As regards this clone: The missing CDR3 end, 3 residues past where the read stops, is filled in from the germline J gene. The chain has TRBV2 and TRBJ2-3; 8 bases are a match to TRBD1. V dropped 8 bases and J dropped 1; count of bases not matched to a gene: 8. CDR1 is SNHLY and CDR2 is FYNNEI in the germline V gene. This CDR3 is 15 amino acids long. CDR3 DNA (partial): TGTGCCAGCGGCCGACAGGGGAGCGGCACAGATACG. Amino acids: CASGRQGSGTDT. From start to end, the CDR3 is CASGRQGSGTDTQYF.

As concerns this clone: The read halts 3 residues ahead of the CDR3 end, with the missing end drawn from the germline J gene. The chain has TRBV7-9 and TRBJ1-2, with D hard to call. The ends were cut back, 4 bases at V and 4 bases at J, with 13 bases in the middle. Germline lookup yields CDR1 SEHNR and CDR2 FQNEAQ (reference sequence). The CDR3 contains 14 residues. CDR3 DNA, as far as it was read: TGTGCCAGCAGCTATAGCTTTGCTTCCTATGGC. This sequence encodes CASSYSFASYG. The full CDR3 protein reads CASSYSFASYGYTF.

Concerning this clone: The CDR3 end is not reached by the read, which stops 3 residues before it; the germline J gene fills it in. The J gene is TRBJ1-1, the V gene TRBV28, with 8 positions matching TRBD1. Germline V gene data show CDR1 as MDHEN and CDR2 as SYDVKM. The CDR3 is made up of 15 amino acids. V was clipped by 8 bases and J by 2 bases; unmatched bases: 10. CDR3 DNA (partial): TGTGCCAGCCATCCAGGGGGCCCCGTTAACACTGAA. This gives the protein CASHPGGPVNTE. The full CDR3 is CASHPGGPVNTEAFF. Together with reference TRBV28 and TRBJ1-1, the CDR3 gives the full variable domain: DVKVTQSSRYLVKRTGEKVFLECVQDMDHENMFWYRQDPGLGLRLIYFSYDVKMKEKGDIPEGYSVSREKKERFSLILESASTNQTSMYLCASHPGGPVNTEAFFGQGTRLTVV.

This clone ranks as medium-sized (0.01 to 0.1%) in terms of frequency. The read is 3 residues too short to cover the CDR3 end, so that end is filled in from the germline J gene. The sample has other DNA sequences that encode this CDR3 too. The chain has TRBV5-1 and TRBJ2-5, with unresolved D. The CDR3 length is 14 residues. CDR1 is SGHRS and CDR2 is YFSETQ in the germline V gene. Trimming took off 0 bases at V and 1 base at J, with 7 bases between the two ends. Incomplete CDR3 DNA: TGCGCCAGCAGCTTGGTGGCTAGCCAAGAGACC. Residues: CASSLVASQET. In full, the CDR3 is CASSLVASQETQYF.

About this clone itself: The CDR3 is cut off 3 residues early in the read; its end comes from the germline J gene. This sequence joins TRBV12-3 or TRBV12-4 and TRBJ1-5; the match to TRBD1 covers 8 bases. The CDR3 loop spans 14 amino acids. The J segment lost 3 bases and the V segment lost 6 bases, leaving 4 bases of the junction unmatched. The covered CDR3 bases are TGTGCCAGCAGGCAGGGGGCCGCCAATCAGCCC. This gives the protein CASRQGAANQP. The complete CDR3 reads CASRQGAANQPQHF.

Of note for this clone: The CDR3 is cut off 3 residues early in the read; its end comes from the germline J gene. Distinct nucleotide sequences in the sample also encode this CDR3. This sequence joins TRBV10-3 and TRBJ2-7, with 10 bases aligning to TRBD2. Trimming cost V 5 bases and J 6 bases; bases outside gene matches: 7. CDR3 length equals 14 residues. The germline V gene has CDR1 ENHRY and CDR2 SYGVKD. CDR3 DNA, as far as it was read: TGTGCCATCAGTTATAGCGGGGGGCCGCGCGAG. It codes for CAISYSGGPRE. The full CDR3 protein is CAISYSGGPREQYF.

As concerns this clone: The read falls 3 residues short of the CDR3 end, and the missing part is taken from the germline J gene. The chain combines TRBV5-4 with TRBJ2-7; the match to TRBD2 covers 9 bases. In germline, CDR1 is SGHNT, CDR2 YYREEE (reference sequence). V dropped 0 bases and J dropped 6; count of bases not matched to a gene: 7. This CDR3 is built from 15 residues. Here the CDR3 reads CASSLDVSGSFEQYF. The CDR3 bases that were read are TGTGCCAGCAGCTTGGACGTTAGCGGGAGCTTCGAG.